This TCR beta chain emerged from a study of T cells in Graves' hyperthyroidism and ophthalmopathy. At the level of the study: It was at initial diagnosis, before any treatment, that peripheral blood was collected. Whole-study results and caveats: The majority of expanded thyroid clonotypes above 0.001 also appeared in blood.

Amplification of TCR beta CDR3 regions was performed using RNA transcripts as template. First-round RT-PCR with HTBI primers amplified the TCR CDR3 region. One entry per CDR3 protein results from TCRdb running MiXCR on the multiplex PCR reads. In the table there are hundreds of thousands of distinct CDR3 sequences, 35% to 40% of which are singletons. Fresh peripheral blood, roughly 9.8 ml of it, supplied the PBMCs. This clonotype was counted a few times. The antigen is not known. The CDR3 covers 14 residues. Trimming removed 3 bases from V and 7 bases from J, with 13 bases in between. Germline CDR1 is MNHNS and CDR2 is SASEGT.

The clonotype comes from a man between 18 and 35 years old with Graves' hyperthyroidism. The V call is TRBV6-1, the J call TRBJ1-5, with a tentative D call TRBD1 (5 bases). The source material was blood. CDR3 sequence reads: CASSETQAGQPQHF. DNA of the CDR3: TGTGCCAGCAGTGAGACGCAGGCAGGGCAGCCCCAGCATTTT.